These 28 T cell receptor beta chains share one sample of origin, sequenced in a study of PD-1 blockade in classical Hodgkin lymphoma. This table comes from immunoSEQ multiplex PCR, and its TCRdb copy is limited to in-frame clones, with some not included. This sample has 40,000 to 55,000 clones; around four fifths occur once, and the top ten carry 37%. Time point given: cycle 4 day 1 (C4D1), after five to seven weeks of nivolumab. Exposure to brentuximab vedotin varied, and each patient had relapsed following autologous stem cell transplantation. Here the sequenced sample was peripheral blood mononuclear cells (PBMCs), taken before the fourth cycle of nivolumab. Receptors originate from a human donor with classical Hodgkin lymphoma.

This clone was observed a single time. V usage is TRBV19 and J usage is TRBJ1-1; no firm D call. The length of the CDR3 is 14 residues. V lost 4 bases and J 0 bases, leaving 9 bases between the germline ends. Germline V gene lookup returns CDR1 LNHDA and CDR2 SQIVND (reference sequence). The CDR3 sequence is CASSTSGVNTEAFF. The CDR3 DNA reads TGTGCCAGTAGTACGTCCGGGGTGAACACTGAAGCTTTCTTT.

V and J are TRBV2 and TRBJ1-3; 7 bases are shared with TRBD1. Germline V gene sequence: CDR1 SNHLY, CDR2 FYNNEI. Losses at the gene ends were 5 bases for V and 0 bases for J; bases not matched to a gene: 7. This CDR3 contains 16 residues. The CDR3 sequence: CASSLGQLSSGNTIYF. The CDR3 DNA follows: TGTGCCAGCAGTCTGGGACAGCTGAGCTCTGGAAACACCATATATTTT.

The J gene is TRBJ2-7, the V gene TRBV6-5, with D unresolved. The CDR3 length is 14 residues. The V gene lost 5 bases and the J gene lost 1 base, with 12 bases spanning the gap. Germline CDR1 MNHEY, CDR2 SVGAGI. CDR3 DNA sequence: TGTGCCAGCAGTCCCCGTCCGTCGTCCTACGAGCAGTACTTC. Its translation: CASSPRPSSYEQYF.

This clone came up once. The chain combines TRBV28 with TRBJ1-5; the D gene is possibly TRBD1 (5 bases). CDR1 is MDHEN, CDR2 SYDVKM, per germline. The CDR3 extends over 13 amino acids. The V and J ends lost 2 bases and 5 bases respectively, with 7 bases between them. This chain's CDR3 is CASSLQGDQPQHF. CDR3 sequence (DNA): TGTGCCAGCAGTTTACAGGGAGATCAGCCCCAGCATTTT.

The J gene is TRBJ2-5, the V gene TRBV2, with TRBD1 identical over 7 bases. CDR1 and CDR2 (germline): SNHLY, FYNNEI. This CDR3 comprises 13 residues. V lost 8 bases to trimming and J lost 6 bases; unmatched junction nucleotides: 9. CDR3 sequence (DNA): TGTGCCAGCGTGGGGACAGCGGTGAAGACCCAGTACTTC. It translates to CASVGTAVKTQYF.

This sequence joins TRBV19 and TRBJ1-1; TRBD1 matches 7 bases. CDR3 length: 13 residues. Germline loops: CDR1 LNHDA, CDR2 SQIVND (reference sequence). Trimming took 5 bases from V and 7 from J; bases not matched to a gene: 7. The CDR3 loop is CASSLRTGDEAFF. In DNA form, the CDR3 reads TGTGCCAGTAGTTTACGGACAGGCGATGAAGCTTTCTTT. The full variable domain, with the rest looked up from reference TRBV19 and TRBJ1-1, is DGGITQSPKYLFRKEGQNVTLSCEQNLNHDAMYWYRQDPGQGLRLIYYSQIVNDFQKGDIAEGYSVSREKKESFPLTVTSAQKNPTAFYLCASSLRTGDEAFFGQGTRLTVV.

The chain is built from TRBV11-3 and TRBJ2-1; 8 bases are a match to TRBD2. The length of the CDR3 is 17 residues. J gave up 5 bases and V 0 bases, and 9 bases lay outside the gene matches. The V gene's germline CDR1 is SGHNT and CDR2 YENEEA. The CDR3 nucleotides are TGTGCCAGCAGCTTAGATCTTGGCGGGGGGTTGAACAATGAGCAGTTCTTC. Translated, it gives CASSLDLGGGLNNEQFF.

This clone was seen more than once but under ten times. This sequence joins TRBV29-1 and TRBJ2-6; D is ambiguous. Between the trimmed V and J ends, which lost 3 bases and 4 bases, there was a span of 7 bases. Germline V gives CDR1 SQVTM, CDR2 ANQGSEA. The CDR3 loop spans 13 amino acids. The CDR3, as DNA: TGCAGCGTTGATTCTCCCGGGGCCAACGTCCTGACTTTC. Amino acid sequence: CSVDSPGANVLTF.

The V and J genes are TRBV6-6 and TRBJ1-3; D gene unclear. Germline CDR1 MNHNY, CDR2 SVGAGI (reference sequence). The V gene lost 0 bases and the J gene lost 8 bases, with 11 bases spanning the gap. CDR3 size: 14 residues. CDR3 protein: CASSYSRAGYTIYF. The CDR3 DNA reads TGTGCCAGCAGTTACTCGAGGGCCGGCTACACCATATATTTT.

The V gene is TRBV7-9, the J gene TRBJ1-2; D may be TRBD1 (5 bases). The germline V and J ends were trimmed by 1 base and 6 bases, with 15 bases remaining between them. The CDR3 loop spans 15 amino acids. Per the germline V gene, CDR1 is SEHNR and CDR2 is FQNEAQ (reference sequence). As DNA, the CDR3 is TGTGCCAGCAGCTTAGGGGTGTCAGGGTTACATGGCTACACCTTC. This sequence encodes CASSLGVSGLHGYTF.

The V gene is TRBV6-1, the J gene TRBJ1-4; D gene ambiguous. CDR1 and CDR2 from the germline V gene are MNHNS and SASEGT. This CDR3 has 15 amino acids. V was cut by 3 bases and J by 0 bases, with 8 bases left in between. CDR3 coding DNA: TGTGCCAGCAGTGATAAGGGTTCAACTAATGAAAAACTGTTTTTT. Translating gives CASSDKGSTNEKLFF.

The chain combines TRBV6-6 with TRBJ1-1; the D is unclear. V was shortened by 8 bases and J by 2 bases, with 9 bases between the two germline ends. Germline CDR1 and CDR2: MNHNY and SVGAGI (reference sequence). The CDR3 is 12 amino acids. For the CDR3, the DNA is TGTGCCAGCGAATCTCTCAACACTGAAGCTTTCTTT. Its protein is CASESLNTEAFF.

As DNA, the CDR3 is TGTGCCAGCAGTTTTTGGACGGGGGGAAGGGATACGCAGTATTTT. This gives the protein CASSFWTGGRDTQYF. J is TRBJ2-3 and V is TRBV28; TRBD2 matches at 7 bases. Trimming removed 3 bases from V and 6 bases from J; junction bases left unmatched: 9. Per germline, CDR1 MDHEN and CDR2 SYDVKM. The CDR3 covers 15 residues.

The rearrangement joins TRBV5-1 to TRBJ1-4, with D possibly TRBD1 on 6 matching bases. From germline, CDR1 is SGHRS and CDR2 YFSETQ. V was clipped by 4 bases and J by 0 bases, with 10 bases between them. The CDR3 spans 15 residues. CDR3 protein: CASSIQGTTNEKLFF. CDR3 DNA sequence: TGCGCCAGCAGCATACAGGGAACAACTAATGAAAAACTGTTTTTT. The full variable domain, in which reference TRBV5-1 and TRBJ1-4 provide the parts outside the CDR3, is KAGVTQTPRYLIKTRGQQVTLSCSPISGHRSVSWYQQTPGQGLQFLFEYFSETQRNKGNFPGRFSGRQFSNSRSEMNVSTLELGDSALYLCASSIQGTTNEKLFFGSGTQLSVL.

V gene TRBV4-3 combines with J gene TRBJ2-5, with TRBD1 identical over 8 bases. Germline trimming cut 2 bases from V and 5 bases from J; bases unmatched to any gene: 4. The CDR3 has 14 amino acids. Germline CDR1 LGHNA, CDR2 YSLEER. For the CDR3, the DNA is TGCGCCAGCAGCCAACAGCACAGGGGGGAGACCCAGTACTTC. This sequence encodes CASSQQHRGETQYF.

The chain is built from TRBV29-1 and TRBJ2-2, with 8 positions matching TRBD2. This CDR3 has 15 amino acids. V shed 8 bases, J shed 5 bases, and the junction held 13 bases outside the gene matches. Germline CDR1 and CDR2: SQVTM and ANQGSEA. CDR3: CSFTGSLAGTGELFF. DNA of the CDR3: TGCAGCTTTACGGGCAGTCTAGCGGGTACCGGGGAGCTGTTTTTT.

This rearrangement joins TRBV7-2 to TRBJ1-2; 8 positions agree with TRBD1. The CDR3 runs 13 residues. Germline loops: CDR1 SGHTA, CDR2 FQGNSA. The V gene end was trimmed by 3 bases and the J gene end by 7 bases; junction bases not matched to a gene: 4. CDR3 protein: CASSFSGGRGYTF. The CDR3 nucleotides are TGTGCCAGCAGCTTTTCAGGGGGCCGTGGCTACACCTTC.

The chain couples TRBV28 to TRBJ2-7, with D uncertain. CDR3 length: 12 residues. The germline V gene encodes CDR1 MDHEN and CDR2 SYDVKM. V shed 2 bases and J shed 3 bases, with 5 bases lying between them. CDR3 sequence (DNA): TGTGCCAGCAGTTTAACCAGCTACGAGCAGTACTTC. Its protein product is CASSLTSYEQYF.

This sequence joins TRBV7-2 and TRBJ2-5, with 7 nucleotides matching TRBD1. The CDR3 has 14 amino acids. The ends lost 5 bases at V and 3 bases at J; junction bases unmatched: 6. The germline V gene encodes CDR1 SGHTA and CDR2 FQGNSA. CDR3 sequence (DNA): TGTGCCAGCAGCCCCTGGGGGACAGAAGAGACCCAGTACTTC. Protein product: CASSPWGTEETQYF.

This chain links TRBV6-6 with TRBJ2-7; no firm D call. This CDR3 contains 12 residues. V was clipped by 5 bases and J by 1 base, with 6 bases between them. Germline-derived CDR1 and CDR2 are MNHNY and SVGAGI (reference sequence). CDR3 in amino acids: CASSPPSYEQYF. CDR3 coding DNA: TGTGCCAGCAGTCCTCCTTCCTACGAGCAGTACTTC.

DNA for the CDR3: TGTGCCAGCAGTGCTGGGGGAGGGAGTGGGGGATATGGCTACACCTTC. This sequence encodes CASSAGGGSGGYGYTF. The chain links TRBV2 to TRBJ1-2; D may be TRBD1 (5 bases). Germline CDR1 reads SNHLY; CDR2 reads FYNNEI. The CDR3 has 16 residues. V shed 4 bases and J shed 5 bases, with 20 bases lying between them.

This clone was detected only once. J is TRBJ2-7 and V is TRBV2; D remains ambiguous. The CDR3 has 12 residues. The V end lost 5 bases, the J end lost 5 bases, and 10 bases lay between the germline ends. The germline V gene encodes CDR1 SNHLY and CDR2 FYNNEI. CDR3 nucleotide sequence: TGTGCCAGCAGTCCATTGAAGGACGAGCAGTACTTC. It specifies CASSPLKDEQYF. Full variable domain (remainder filled in from reference TRBV2 and TRBJ2-7): EPEVTQTPSHQVTQMGQEVILRCVPISNHLYFYWYRQILGQKVEFLVSFYNNEISEKSEIFDDQFSVERPDGSNFTLKIRSTKLEDSAMYFCASSPLKDEQYFGPGTRLTVT.

DNA of the CDR3: TGTGCCATCAGTGACGGGACAGGGTACAATGAGCAGTTCTTC. It yields the protein CAISDGTGYNEQFF. The rearrangement uses TRBV10-3 and TRBJ2-1, with TRBD1 matching 9 bases. CDR3 length equals 14 residues. With V trimmed by 3 bases and J by 4 bases, 1 base remained unmatched. The germline V gene has CDR1 ENHRY and CDR2 SYGVKD.

A remark on this clone: The same CDR3 is also encoded by other DNA sequences in this sample. The rearrangement joins TRBV2 to TRBJ1-5; D call uncertain. Per germline, CDR1 SNHLY and CDR2 FYNNEI. The ends were cut back, 2 bases at V and 1 base at J, with 6 bases in the middle. This CDR3 spans 14 amino acids. The CDR3 bases are TGTGCCAGCAGTGAAAGACGGAGCAATCAGCCCCAGCATTTT. Its translation is CASSERRSNQPQHF.

V gene TRBV21-1 combines with J gene TRBJ1-2; TRBD1 was called by the table and not checked on the DNA. TRBV21-1 is classified as a pseudogene. This CDR3 has 14 residues. CDR3 DNA sequence: TGTGCCAGCAGCAACACAGGGGAAAACTATGGCTACACCTTC. Translated, it gives CASSNTGENYGYTF.

The rearrangement joins TRBV12-5 to TRBJ2-3; D is ambiguous. The length of the CDR3 is 15 residues. Germline V gene sequence: CDR1 LGHNT, CDR2 FRNRAP. Trimming left V 2 bases short and J 3 bases short, with 12 bases between. The DNA of the CDR3 is TGTGCTAGTGGTTTGATGGGGTTAGGGACAGATACGCAGTATTTT. Translation: CASGLMGLGTDTQYF.

The V and J genes are TRBV7-7 and TRBJ2-1, with D unresolved. CDR3 length: 15 residues. CDR1 SSHAT and CDR2 FNYEAQ come from the germline V gene (reference sequence). The V end lost 4 bases, the J end lost 0 bases, and 10 bases lay between the germline ends. CDR3 sequence: CASSSAPSSYNEQFF. CDR3 coding DNA: TGTGCCAGCAGCTCCGCCCCTAGCTCCTACAATGAGCAGTTCTTC.

The rearrangement joins TRBV18 to TRBJ2-2; TRBD1 is a possible D gene (6 bases). CDR3 length: 16 amino acids. Trimming took off 3 bases at V and 0 bases at J, with 11 bases between the two ends. The germline gives CDR1 KGHSH, CDR2 LQKENI. CDR3: CASSPGTYTNTGELFF. The CDR3 DNA is TGTGCCAGCTCACCCGGGACATATACGAACACCGGGGAGCTGTTTTTT.